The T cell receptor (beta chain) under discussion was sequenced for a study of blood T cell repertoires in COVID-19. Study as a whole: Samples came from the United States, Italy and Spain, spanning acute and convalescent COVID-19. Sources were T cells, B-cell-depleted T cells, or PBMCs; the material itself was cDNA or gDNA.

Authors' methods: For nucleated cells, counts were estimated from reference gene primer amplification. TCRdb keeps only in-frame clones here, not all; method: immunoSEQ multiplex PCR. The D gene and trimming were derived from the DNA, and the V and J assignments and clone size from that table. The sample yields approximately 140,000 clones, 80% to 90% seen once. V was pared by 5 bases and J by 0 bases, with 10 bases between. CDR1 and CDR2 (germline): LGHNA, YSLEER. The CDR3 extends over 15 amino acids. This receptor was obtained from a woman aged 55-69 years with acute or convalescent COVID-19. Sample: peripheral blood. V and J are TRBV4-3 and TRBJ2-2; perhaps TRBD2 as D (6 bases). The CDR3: CASSRRGPNTGELFF. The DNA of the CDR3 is TGCGCCAGCAGCAGGAGGGGCCCGAACACCGGGGAGCTGTTTTTT.